This T cell receptor (beta chain) appears in the sequencing data of a study of cytomegalovirus exposure and HLA in healthy donors. Findings of the study overall: As immune exposure information, only CMV serostatus was available. The CMV antigen specificity of a few CMV-associated chains was confirmed through in vitro analysis.

PCR was performed using 60 Vbeta and 13 Jbeta primers. Authors' methods: A later analysis counted approximately 80 million unique TCR beta chains, some 11 million shared. Libraries were prepared by immunoSEQ multiplex PCR; TCRdb keeps only in-frame clonotypes and omits some of them. The V and J calls and clone size are taken from that table; D and trimming were inferred from the DNA. Of 250,000 or so clones in the sample, about 85% were seen once. Concerning this clone itself: Antigen: not known.

Germline assignment: CDR1 MNHEY and CDR2 SMNVEV (reference sequence). The V gene lost 10 bases and the J gene lost 5 bases, with 15 bases spanning the gap. This CDR3 has 13 amino acids. This TCR came from a human donor in good health. The chain links TRBV27 to TRBJ2-1; tentative D call: TRBD1 (6 bases). Material for sequencing was PBMCs. CDR3 sequence reads: CATAKGQNNEQFF. The CDR3 DNA is TGTGCCACCGCAAAAGGACAGAACAATGAGCAGTTCTTC.